These 32 T cell receptor beta chains were sequenced from one sample in a study of OX40 agonist ivuxolimab in advanced cancers. The repertoire was sequenced with immunoSEQ multiplex PCR; TCRdb's copy has only in-frame clones and lacks some. The sample includes 8,500 to 11,000 clones, 77% seen only once; the top ten take about 29%. Sequenced here: CD4+ or CD8+ T cells sorted from blood, sampled in a trial of the OX40 agonist ivuxolimab. These receptors all stem from an adult with an advanced solid tumor such as melanoma, head and neck, liver or kidney cancer.

The CDR3 DNA sequence: TGTGCCAGCAGGCCTACTAGCGGGATTAACCATGAGCAGTTCTTC. It encodes CASRPTSGINHEQFF. The chain links TRBV11-2 to TRBJ2-1, with 10 positions matching TRBD2. CDR1 and CDR2 (germline): SGHAT, FQNNGV. V lost 6 bases to trimming and J lost 8 bases; unmatched junction nucleotides: 10. The length of the CDR3 is 15 residues.

This sequence joins TRBV7-3 and TRBJ2-5, with a weak D call TRBD1 (6 bases). The germline V gene has CDR1 SGHTA and CDR2 FQGTGA. The CDR3 consists of 17 residues. With 6 bases removed from V and 5 bases from J, the gap between germline ends came to 25 bases. The chain's CDR3 is CASRPRVDSLNGETQYF. DNA of the CDR3: TGTGCCAGCAGGCCCCGTGTGGACAGCTTAAATGGGGAGACCCAGTACTTC.

The chain joins TRBV9 to TRBJ2-1; D is tentatively TRBD1 or TRBD2 (5 bases each). Germline-derived CDR1 and CDR2 are SGDLS and YYNGEE. Trimming took 3 bases from V and 9 from J, leaving 10 bases between them. The CDR3 sequence is 12 residues long. CDR3 residues: CASSGGVFEQFF. CDR3 DNA sequence: TGTGCCAGCAGCGGAGGGGTTTTTGAGCAGTTCTTC.

The chain recombines TRBV28 with TRBJ2-5; 7 positions agree with TRBD1. Germline lookup yields CDR1 MDHEN and CDR2 SYDVKM. This CDR3 is 16 amino acids long. V lost 5 bases, J lost 5 bases, and 14 bases stayed unmatched. CDR3 protein: CASSGTRQGSRETQYF. The DNA of the CDR3 is TGTGCCAGCAGTGGAACCCGACAGGGCTCGAGGGAGACCCAGTACTTC.

The gene calls are TRBV19 and TRBJ1-2; 9 bases are a match to TRBD1. This CDR3 spans 15 amino acids. In germline, CDR1 is LNHDA, CDR2 SQIVND (reference sequence). After removal of 4 bases from V and 8 bases from J, the junction contained 11 bases not matched to a gene. The DNA of the CDR3 is TGTGCCAGTAGTAGGGCCCGGACAGGGGATCTCGGCTACACCTTC. As protein: CASSRARTGDLGYTF. Drawing the rest from reference TRBV19 and TRBJ1-2, the complete variable domain is DGGITQSPKYLFRKEGQNVTLSCEQNLNHDAMYWYRQDPGQGLRLIYYSQIVNDFQKGDIAEGYSVSREKKESFPLTVTSAQKNPTAFYLCASSRARTGDLGYTFGSGTRLTVV.

This clone appeared a single time. This chain's CDR3 is CASSLDHGANVLTF. The DNA for the CDR3 is TGTGCCAGCAGCTTAGACCATGGGGCCAACGTCCTGACTTTC. The V call is TRBV7-3, the J call TRBJ2-6, with no clear D. CDR3 length equals 14 residues. V dropped 2 bases and J dropped 3 bases, with 5 bases sitting between them. Germline CDR1 reads SGHTA; CDR2 reads FQGTGA.

The rearrangement links TRBV9 to TRBJ2-3; TRBD2 matches at 8 bases. J gave up 5 bases and V 2 bases, and 7 bases lay outside the gene matches. This CDR3 has 15 amino acids. Germline lookup yields CDR1 SGDLS and CDR2 YYNGEE. The CDR3 region has the DNA TGTGCCAGCAGCGTCAGGACTAGCCCGAAAGATACGCAGTATTTT. Translating it yields CASSVRTSPKDTQYF.

The chain employs TRBV5-6 and TRBJ2-3; D uncertain. V was cut by 1 base and J by 2 bases, with 8 bases left in between. Germline V gene sequence: CDR1 SGHDT, CDR2 YYEEEE. The CDR3 contains 14 residues. The CDR3 region has the DNA TGTGCCAGCAGCTTGTGGGAATCCACAGATACGCAGTATTTT. Residues: CASSLWESTDTQYF.

The chain carries TRBV6-5 and TRBJ2-5, with D unclear. This CDR3 is built from 14 residues. The germline CDR1 and CDR2 sequences are MNHEY and SVGAGI. V shed 7 bases and J shed 2 bases, with 14 bases lying between them. CDR3 in amino acids: CASKPRQVQETQYF. The DNA for the CDR3 is TGTGCCAGCAAACCTAGGCAGGTGCAAGAGACCCAGTACTTC.

By its share, this clone is medium-sized. This chain links TRBV27 with TRBJ2-1; 7 bases are a match to TRBD2. Germline V gives CDR1 MNHEY, CDR2 SMNVEV (reference sequence). The CDR3 has 14 amino acids. V was pared by 7 bases and J by 5 bases, with 8 bases of the junction left unmatched. The CDR3: CASTGGSFHNEQFF. Here the CDR3 DNA reads TGTGCCAGCACCGGCGGGAGTTTCCACAATGAGCAGTTCTTC.

This rearrangement joins TRBV11-1 to TRBJ2-7; the D gene is possibly TRBD1 (6 bases). Germline V gene lookup returns CDR1 SGHAT and CDR2 FQDESV (reference sequence). CDR3 length: 14 amino acids. The germline V and J ends were trimmed by 4 bases and 2 bases, with 12 bases remaining between them. CDR3 in DNA: TGTGCCAGCAGCTCCCAGGGGTACCCCTACGAGCAGTACTTC. It is translated as CASSSQGYPYEQYF.

The chain carries TRBV6-6 and TRBJ1-3; TRBD1 might be the D (6 bases). Germline assignment: CDR1 MNHNY and CDR2 SVGAGI (reference sequence). V was clipped by 2 bases and J by 2 bases, with 7 bases between them. The CDR3 totals 14 residues. CDR3 in DNA: TGTGCCAGCAGTTACGGGGGGCCTGGAAACACCATATATTTT. As protein: CASSYGGPGNTIYF.

The chain joins TRBV28 to TRBJ1-5; D remains ambiguous. The V and J ends lost 5 bases and 7 bases respectively, with 12 bases between them. This CDR3 is 13 amino acids long. Germline lookup yields CDR1 MDHEN and CDR2 SYDVKM. The CDR3 nucleotides are TGTGCCAGCAGTGGGATTAGCGGGCAGCCCCAGCATTTT. Translating gives CASSGISGQPQHF.

This chain connects TRBV6-5 to TRBJ1-3; D not certain. The CDR3 is 14 amino acids. With 4 bases removed from V and 2 bases from J, the gap between germline ends came to 9 bases. Germline CDR1 and CDR2: MNHEY and SVGAGI. DNA of the CDR3: TGTGCCAGCAGTTCGGATACTCCTGGAAACACCATATATTTT. Protein product: CASSSDTPGNTIYF.

The chain is built from TRBV21-1 and TRBJ2-7; the table assigns TRBD2, which was not confirmed against the DNA. TRBV21-1 is recorded as a pseudogene. This CDR3 is built from 13 residues. CDR3 DNA sequence: TGTGCCAGCAGCAATATTAGTGCGTCGGAGCAGTACTTC. It codes for CASSNISASEQYF.

This clone has only a few counts. V and J are TRBV5-6 and TRBJ2-1, with a possible D match to TRBD2 (6 bases). The germline V gene has CDR1 SGHDT and CDR2 YYEEEE. The CDR3 runs to 13 residues. Deletions cut 5 bases from V and 9 bases from J, with 15 bases between. CDR3 nucleotides: TGTGCCAGCAGGCCCGCGGGGTGGAGTGAGCAGTTCTTC. Translation gives CASRPAGWSEQFF.

The chain recombines TRBV7-9 with TRBJ2-5, with 8 bases lining up with TRBD2. The CDR3 is made up of 14 amino acids. Losses at the gene ends were 6 bases for V and 5 bases for J; bases not matched to a gene: 8. From germline, CDR1 is SEHNR and CDR2 FQNEAQ (reference sequence). The CDR3 sequence is CASSGAGEAETQYF. The CDR3 nucleotides read TGTGCCAGCAGTGGAGCGGGAGAAGCTGAGACCCAGTACTTC.

The V gene is TRBV13, the J gene TRBJ2-7; weak D call: TRBD2 (6 bases). This CDR3 has 16 residues. V was trimmed by 7 bases and J by 4 bases, leaving 23 bases between them. Germline V gene sequence: CDR1 PRHDT, CDR2 FYEKMQ (reference sequence). The CDR3 region has the DNA TGTGCCAGCACCCAGGGAGGTGCGGGAACTACGTACGAGCAGTACTTC. It encodes CASTQGGAGTTYEQYF.

V usage is TRBV6-5 and J usage is TRBJ1-3; D ambiguous. CDR1 is MNHEY and CDR2 is SVGAGI in the germline V gene. V was pared by 5 bases and J by 7 bases, with 12 bases between. The CDR3 has 13 amino acids. CDR3 loop: CASSTQSDNTIYF. In DNA, the CDR3 is TGTGCCAGCAGTACCCAGAGTGACAACACCATATATTTT.

The chain couples TRBV29-1 to TRBJ2-7; weak D call: TRBD1 (6 bases). Germline-derived CDR1 and CDR2 are SQVTM and ANQGSEA. The CDR3 sequence is 14 residues long. Trimming removed 4 bases at V and 1 base at J, with 14 bases between. The CDR3 coding sequence is TGCAGCGTTGCCCTATTGGACAGATCCTACGAGCAGTACTTC. This codes for CSVALLDRSYEQYF.

The rearrangement joins TRBV29-1 to TRBJ2-1, with TRBD1 identical over 7 bases. The CDR3 is made up of 15 amino acids. After removal of 2 bases from V and 3 bases from J, the junction contained 7 bases not matched to a gene. The germline gives CDR1 SQVTM, CDR2 ANQGSEA. The CDR3 here is CSVEPRGQFYNEQFF. CDR3 in DNA: TGCAGCGTTGAACCCCGGGGACAGTTCTACAATGAGCAGTTCTTC.

The chain couples TRBV28 to TRBJ2-3; D unresolved. The CDR3 runs 18 residues. Trimming shortened V by 5 bases and J by 2 bases, and 23 bases separated the two germline ends. Germline loops: CDR1 MDHEN, CDR2 SYDVKM. CDR3 region: CASSPASHARSNTDTQYF. The CDR3, as DNA: TGTGCCAGCAGTCCGGCTTCGCATGCGAGGAGTAACACAGATACGCAGTATTTT. The full variable domain, in which reference TRBV28 and TRBJ2-3 provide the parts outside the CDR3, is DVKVTQSSRYLVKRTGEKVFLECVQDMDHENMFWYRQDPGLGLRLIYFSYDVKMKEKGDIPEGYSVSREKKERFSLILESASTNQTSMYLCASSPASHARSNTDTQYFGPGTRLTVL.

The chain carries TRBV6-5 and TRBJ2-1; TRBD2 matches 7 bases. The CDR3 contains 15 residues. CDR1 is MNHEY and CDR2 is SVGAGI in the germline V gene. J gave up 0 bases and V 6 bases, and 5 bases lay outside the gene matches. This CDR3 is CASSSGESSYNEQFF. In DNA form, the CDR3 reads TGTGCCAGCAGCAGCGGGGAAAGCTCCTACAATGAGCAGTTCTTC.

In regard to this clone: Just one base apart from a much larger clone, this may be a read error. The V gene is TRBV9, the J gene TRBJ2-1, with a weak D call TRBD1 (6 bases). This CDR3 is 15 amino acids long. Germline assignment: CDR1 SGDLS and CDR2 YYNGEE. V was trimmed by 1 base and J by 6 bases, leaving 14 bases between them. The CDR3 DNA sequence: TGTGCCAGCAGCGTATCAGGGGCACTGAGCAATGAGCAGTTCTTC. Encoded protein: CASSVSGALSNEQFF.

V is TRBV6-1 and J is TRBJ2-2, with 9 bases that match TRBD2. Unmatched junction bases numbered 3, after V lost 7 bases and J lost 3 bases. Germline V gene lookup returns CDR1 MNHNS and CDR2 SASEGT. This CDR3 comprises 14 residues. The chain's CDR3 is CASTAGGDTGELFF. CDR3 bases: TGTGCCAGCACGGCGGGAGGGGACACCGGGGAGCTGTTTTTT.

In regard to this clone: A far more abundant clone sits one base away, making this likely a read error. The chain employs TRBV15 and TRBJ2-5; possible D gene TRBD2, 6 bases. V gave up 5 bases and J gave up 5 bases, with 18 bases separating them. Per germline, CDR1 LNHNV and CDR2 YYDKDF (reference sequence). The CDR3 length is 15 residues. CDR3 sequence (DNA): TGTGCCACCAGCGACCGGGCGGGGAGGTGGGAGACCCAGTACTTC. Protein product: CATSDRAGRWETQYF.

The chain uses TRBV6-5 and TRBJ2-3; 10 bases agree with TRBD2. The V gene's germline CDR1 is MNHEY and CDR2 SVGAGI. Trimming removed 4 bases from V and 3 bases from J; junction bases left unmatched: 4. The CDR3 is 15 residues long. The CDR3 loop is CASSFRTSGTDTQYF. CDR3 DNA: TGTGCCAGCAGTTTCCGGACTAGCGGAACAGATACGCAGTATTTT.

V and J are TRBV27 and TRBJ2-5; D may match TRBD1 or TRBD2 (5 bases each). The CDR3 has 16 amino acids. Germline CDR1 MNHEY, CDR2 SMNVEV (reference sequence). Between the trimmed V and J ends, which lost 3 bases and 2 bases, there was a span of 16 bases. CDR3 in amino acids: CASSLGVRKVQETQYF. CDR3 nucleotide sequence: TGTGCCAGCAGTTTGGGGGTGCGGAAGGTACAAGAGACCCAGTACTTC.

This rearrangement joins TRBV5-5 to TRBJ2-3; D uncertain. CDR3 length: 13 residues. V shed 0 bases and J shed 4 bases, with 6 bases lying between them. Germline CDR1 SGHKS, CDR2 YYEKEE (reference sequence). Here the CDR3 DNA reads TGTGCCAGCAGCTTGGAGGGATCAGATACGCAGTATTTT. It yields the protein CASSLEGSDTQYF.

V and J are TRBV4-1 and TRBJ1-5, with 8 bases identical to TRBD1. Per germline, CDR1 MGHRA and CDR2 YSYEKL. This CDR3 has 13 residues. V gave up 7 bases and J gave up 6 bases; unmatched junction bases: 5. This chain's CDR3 is CASTQGAGQPQHF. The CDR3 DNA sequence: TGCGCCAGCACTCAGGGGGCCGGTCAGCCCCAGCATTTT.

The chain links TRBV7-9 to TRBJ1-1; the D is unclear. Germline V lookup: CDR1 SEHNR, CDR2 FQNEAQ (reference sequence). The V end lost 3 bases, the J end lost 5 bases, and 16 bases lay between the germline ends. The CDR3 consists of 15 residues. CDR3 loop: CASSFLQSTWTEAFF. For the CDR3, the DNA is TGTGCCAGCAGCTTTCTACAGTCCACGTGGACTGAAGCTTTCTTT.

V usage is TRBV13 and J usage is TRBJ2-7, with 7 bases identical to TRBD1. V gave up 4 bases and J gave up 3 bases; unmatched junction bases: 3. The CDR3 sequence is 13 residues long. Germline V gives CDR1 PRHDT, CDR2 FYEKMQ (reference sequence). CDR3 sequence (DNA): TGTGCCAGCAGCTCGGGACAGTTCTACGAGCAGTACTTC. As protein: CASSSGQFYEQYF. The whole variable domain, remainder taken from reference TRBV13 and TRBJ2-7, is AAGVIQSPRHLIKEKRETATLKCYPIPRHDTVYWYQQGPGQDPQFLISFYEKMQSDKGSIPDRFSAQQFSDYHSELNMSSLELGDSALYFCASSSGQFYEQYFGPGTRLTVT.